The 4 T cell receptor beta chains below all came from one sample that was sequenced in a study of T cells in localized non-small cell lung cancer (dated by TCRdb to 2018 to 2021). Libraries were prepared through the immunoSEQ multiplex PCR assay. TCRdb re-hosts the immuneACCESS table, in-frame sequences only. Its copies lack some clones; in the studies checked, an unresolved V gene accounts for under half of them, and the cause for the rest is not known. For this sample there are about 52,000 clones; roughly 86% appear just once. The ten largest make up around 16% of the sample. Sequenced material: PBMCs, taken before any cancer treatment. The receptors derive from a female donor with stage II lung adenocarcinoma.

This clone has just a few counts. This chain joins TRBV5-1 and TRBJ1-2, with a tentative D call TRBD1 (6 bases). V lost 2 bases to trimming and J lost 2 bases, with 10 bases between them. The V gene's germline CDR1 is SGHRS and CDR2 YFSETQ. The CDR3 totals 14 residues. The CDR3 here is CASSLQGENYGYTF. The CDR3 DNA reads TGCGCCAGCAGCTTACAGGGCGAGAACTATGGCTACACCTTC. The full variable domain, in which reference TRBV5-1 and TRBJ1-2 provide the parts outside the CDR3, is KAGVTQTPRYLIKTRGQQVTLSCSPISGHRSVSWYQQTPGQGLQFLFEYFSETQRNKGNFPGRFSGRQFSNSRSEMNVSTLELGDSALYLCASSLQGENYGYTFGSGTRLTVV.

The chain combines TRBV5-6 with TRBJ2-1, with D perhaps assigned TRBD1 or TRBD2 (5 bases each). V was cut by 4 bases and J by 3 bases, with 14 bases left in between. CDR3 length: 15 residues. From germline, CDR1 is SGHDT and CDR2 YYEEEE. CDR3: CASSVAGTGYNEQFF. The CDR3 DNA sequence: TGTGCCAGCAGCGTAGCCGGGACGGGCTACAATGAGCAGTTCTTC.

This chain joins TRBV15 and TRBJ1-5; perhaps TRBD1 as D (5 bases). V was pared by 5 bases and J by 2 bases, with 10 bases between. Germline CDR1 is LNHNV and CDR2 is YYDKDF (reference sequence). This CDR3 contains 14 residues. The CDR3 here is CATSGGRRNQPQHF. CDR3 sequence (DNA): TGTGCCACCAGCGGGGGACGGCGCAATCAGCCCCAGCATTTT.

By sample fraction, this clone is hyperexpanded. The rearrangement uses TRBV7-9 and TRBJ2-1, with TRBD1 matching 8 bases. Per the germline V gene, CDR1 is SEHNR and CDR2 is FQNEAQ (reference sequence). V was pared by 1 base and J by 6 bases, with 5 bases of the junction left unmatched. The CDR3 is 15 residues long. The CDR3 nucleotides are TGTGCCAGCAGCTTAGAAGTTACAGGGGGCAATGAGCAGTTCTTC. As protein: CASSLEVTGGNEQFF. Using reference TRBV7-9 and TRBJ2-1 for the parts outside the CDR3, the full variable domain is DTGVSQNPRHKITKRGQNVTFRCDPISEHNRLYWYRQTLGQGPEFLTYFQNEAQLEKSRLLSDRFSAERPKGSFSTLEIQRTEQGDSAMYLCASSLEVTGGNEQFFGPGTRLTVL.